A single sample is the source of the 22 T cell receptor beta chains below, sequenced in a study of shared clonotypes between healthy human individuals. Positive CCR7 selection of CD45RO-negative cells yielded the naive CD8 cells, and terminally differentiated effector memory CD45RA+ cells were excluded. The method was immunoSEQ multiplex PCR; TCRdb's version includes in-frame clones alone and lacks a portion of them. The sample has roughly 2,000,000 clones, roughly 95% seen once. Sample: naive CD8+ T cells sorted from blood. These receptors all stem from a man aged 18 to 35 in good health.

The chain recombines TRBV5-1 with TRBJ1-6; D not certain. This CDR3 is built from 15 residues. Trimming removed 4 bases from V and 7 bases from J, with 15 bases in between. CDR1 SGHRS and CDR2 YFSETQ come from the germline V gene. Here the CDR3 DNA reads TGCGCCAGCAGCGAGAACCGGAAAGGGAATTCACCCCTCCACTTT. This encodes CASSENRKGNSPLHF.

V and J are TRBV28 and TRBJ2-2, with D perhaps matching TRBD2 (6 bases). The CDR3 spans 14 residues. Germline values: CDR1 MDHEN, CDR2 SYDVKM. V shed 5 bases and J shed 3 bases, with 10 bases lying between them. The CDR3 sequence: CASSLPGDTGELFF. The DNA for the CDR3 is TGTGCCAGCAGTCTCCCGGGGGACACCGGGGAGCTGTTTTTT.

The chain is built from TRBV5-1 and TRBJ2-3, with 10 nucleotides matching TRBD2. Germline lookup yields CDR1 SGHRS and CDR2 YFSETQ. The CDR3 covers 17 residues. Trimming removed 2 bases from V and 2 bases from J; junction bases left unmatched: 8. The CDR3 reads CASSFGELAGYTDTQYF. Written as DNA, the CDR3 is TGCGCCAGCAGCTTTGGGGAACTAGCGGGGTACACAGATACGCAGTATTTT.

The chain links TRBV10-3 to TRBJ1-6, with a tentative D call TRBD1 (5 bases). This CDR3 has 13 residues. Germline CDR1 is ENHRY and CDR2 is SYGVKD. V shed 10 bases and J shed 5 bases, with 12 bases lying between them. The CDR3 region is CATSDMDNSPLHF. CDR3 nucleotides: TGTGCCACCTCGGACATGGATAATTCACCCCTCCACTTT.

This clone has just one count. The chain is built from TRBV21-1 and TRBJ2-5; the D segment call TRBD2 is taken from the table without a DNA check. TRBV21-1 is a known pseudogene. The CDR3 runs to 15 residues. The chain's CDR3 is CASSKGRPEEETQYF. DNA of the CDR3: TGTGCCAGCAGCAAAGGAAGGCCCGAGGAAGAGACCCAGTACTTC.

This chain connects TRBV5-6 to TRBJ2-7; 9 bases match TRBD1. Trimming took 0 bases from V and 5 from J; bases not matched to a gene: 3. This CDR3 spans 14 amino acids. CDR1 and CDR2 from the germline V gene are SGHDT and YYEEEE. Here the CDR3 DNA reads TGTGCCAGCAGCTTGGGGACAGGGGAGGACGAGCAGTACTTC. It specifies CASSLGTGEDEQYF.

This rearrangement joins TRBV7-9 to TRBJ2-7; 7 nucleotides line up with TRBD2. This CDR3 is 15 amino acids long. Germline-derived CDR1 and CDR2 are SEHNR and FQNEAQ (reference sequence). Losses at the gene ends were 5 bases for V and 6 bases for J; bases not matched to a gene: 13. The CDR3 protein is CASSASGGSLGEQYF. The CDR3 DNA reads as TGTGCCAGCAGCGCCTCCGGGGGGTCGCTCGGCGAGCAGTACTTC. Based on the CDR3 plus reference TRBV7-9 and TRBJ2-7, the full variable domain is DTGVSQNPRHKITKRGQNVTFRCDPISEHNRLYWYRQTLGQGPEFLTYFQNEAQLEKSRLLSDRFSAERPKGSFSTLEIQRTEQGDSAMYLCASSASGGSLGEQYFGPGTRLTVT.

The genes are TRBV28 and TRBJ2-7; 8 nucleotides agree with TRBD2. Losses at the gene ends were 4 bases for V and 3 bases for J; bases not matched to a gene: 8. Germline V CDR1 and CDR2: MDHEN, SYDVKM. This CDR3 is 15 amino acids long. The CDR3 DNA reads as TGTGCCAGCAGTTCCCCGGGGGGGACAAACTACGAGCAGTACTTC. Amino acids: CASSSPGGTNYEQYF.

CDR3 sequence: CASSEYTTQPQHF. CDR3 DNA sequence: TGTGCCAGCAGTGAATACACGACGCAGCCCCAGCATTTT. The chain combines TRBV6-1 with TRBJ1-5, with D unclear. From germline, CDR1 is MNHNS and CDR2 SASEGT. This CDR3 comprises 13 residues. Trimming left V 2 bases short and J 7 bases short, with 9 bases between.

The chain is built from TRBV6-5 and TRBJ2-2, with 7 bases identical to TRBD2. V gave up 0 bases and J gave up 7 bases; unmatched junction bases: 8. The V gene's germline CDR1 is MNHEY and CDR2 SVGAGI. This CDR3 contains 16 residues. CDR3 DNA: TGTGCCAGCAGTTACTCCCTGGGAGGGAGTGGCGGGGAGCTGTTTTTT. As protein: CASSYSLGGSGGELFF.

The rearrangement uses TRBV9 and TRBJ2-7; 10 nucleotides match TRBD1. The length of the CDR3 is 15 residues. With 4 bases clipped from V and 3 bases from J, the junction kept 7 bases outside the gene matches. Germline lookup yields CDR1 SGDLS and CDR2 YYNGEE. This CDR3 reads CASSLEGQGFYEQYF. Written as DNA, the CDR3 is TGTGCCAGCAGCCTAGAGGGACAGGGGTTCTACGAGCAGTACTTC.

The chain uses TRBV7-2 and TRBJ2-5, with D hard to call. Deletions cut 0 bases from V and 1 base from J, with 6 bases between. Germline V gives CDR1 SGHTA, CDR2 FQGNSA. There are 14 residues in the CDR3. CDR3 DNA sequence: TGTGCCAGCAGCTTAGCAAGCGCCCAAGAGACCCAGTACTTC. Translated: CASSLASAQETQYF.

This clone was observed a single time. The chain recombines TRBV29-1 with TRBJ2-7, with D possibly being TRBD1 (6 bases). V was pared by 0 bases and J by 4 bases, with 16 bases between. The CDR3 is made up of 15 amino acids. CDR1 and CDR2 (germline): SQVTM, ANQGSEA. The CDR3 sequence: CSVEEAVRGQYEQYF. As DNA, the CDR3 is TGCAGCGTTGAAGAGGCTGTCAGGGGTCAATACGAGCAGTACTTC.

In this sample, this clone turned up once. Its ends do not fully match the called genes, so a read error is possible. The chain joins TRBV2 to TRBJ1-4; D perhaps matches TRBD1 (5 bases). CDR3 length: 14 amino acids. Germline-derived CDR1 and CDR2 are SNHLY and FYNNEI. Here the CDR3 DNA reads TGTGCCAGCACTGAACAGGCGGGGAATGAAAAACTGTTTTTT. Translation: CASTEQAGNEKLFF.

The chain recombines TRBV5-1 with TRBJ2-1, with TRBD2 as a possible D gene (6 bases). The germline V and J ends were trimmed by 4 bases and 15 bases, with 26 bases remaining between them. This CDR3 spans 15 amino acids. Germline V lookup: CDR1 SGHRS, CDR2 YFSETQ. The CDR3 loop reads CASSPTGLATINGFF. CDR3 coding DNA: TGCGCCAGCAGCCCGACCGGGCTAGCGACCATCAACGGGTTCTTC.

CDR3 nucleotide sequence: TGTGCCAGCTCACCGGCGGGGCCCATTAATTCACCCCTCCACTTT. Protein sequence: CASSPAGPINSPLHF. The chain recombines TRBV18 with TRBJ1-6, with D tentatively TRBD1 (5 bases). Germline V gene data show CDR1 as KGHSH and CDR2 as LQKENI. Trimming cost V 3 bases and J 6 bases, with 12 bases left between them. This CDR3 is 15 amino acids long. The entire variable domain, with the rest obtained from reference TRBV18 and TRBJ1-6, is as follows: NAGVMQNPRHLVRRRGQEARLRCSPMKGHSHVYWYRQLPEEGLKFMVYLQKENIIDESGMPKERFSAEFPKEGPSILRIQQVVRGDSAAYFCASSPAGPINSPLHFGNGTRLTVT.

CDR3 residues: CATSRDHGLPYEQYF. For the CDR3, the DNA is TGTGCCACCAGCAGAGACCATGGACTCCCCTACGAGCAGTACTTC. The chain recombines TRBV15 with TRBJ2-7, with D perhaps TRBD2 (5 bases). The CDR3 covers 15 residues. The V end was cut by 0 bases, the J end by 2 bases, with 11 bases between. Germline CDR1 reads LNHNV; CDR2 reads YYDKDF (reference sequence).

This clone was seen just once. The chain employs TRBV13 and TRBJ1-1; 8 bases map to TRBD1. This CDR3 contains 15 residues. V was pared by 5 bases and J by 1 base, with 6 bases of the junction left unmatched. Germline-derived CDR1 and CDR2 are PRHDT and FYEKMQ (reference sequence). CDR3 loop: CASSQTGGSNTEAFF. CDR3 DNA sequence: TGTGCCAGCAGCCAAACAGGGGGATCGAACACTGAAGCTTTCTTT.

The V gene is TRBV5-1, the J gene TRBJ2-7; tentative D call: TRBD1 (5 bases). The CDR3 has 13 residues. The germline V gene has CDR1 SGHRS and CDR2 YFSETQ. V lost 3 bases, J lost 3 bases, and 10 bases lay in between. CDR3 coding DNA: TGCGCCAGCAGCTCGACAGAGTACTACGAGCAGTACTTC. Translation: CASSSTEYYEQYF.

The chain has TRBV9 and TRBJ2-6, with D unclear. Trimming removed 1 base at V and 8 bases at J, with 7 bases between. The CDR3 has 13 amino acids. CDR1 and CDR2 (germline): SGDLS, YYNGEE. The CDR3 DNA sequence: TGTGCCAGCAGCGTACTTAATCCCAACGTCCTGACTTTC. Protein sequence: CASSVLNPNVLTF.

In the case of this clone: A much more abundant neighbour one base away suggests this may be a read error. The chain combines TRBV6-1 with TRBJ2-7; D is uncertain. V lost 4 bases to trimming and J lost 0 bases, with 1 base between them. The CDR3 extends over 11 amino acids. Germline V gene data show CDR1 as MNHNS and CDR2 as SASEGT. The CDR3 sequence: CASSVSYEQYF. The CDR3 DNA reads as TGTGCCAGCAGTGTCTCCTACGAGCAGTACTTC.

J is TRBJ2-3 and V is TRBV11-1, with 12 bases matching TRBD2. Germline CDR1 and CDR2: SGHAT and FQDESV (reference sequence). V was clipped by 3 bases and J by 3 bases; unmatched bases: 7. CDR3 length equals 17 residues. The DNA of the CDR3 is TGTGCCAGCAGCTTGCAACGACTAGCGGGAGAAACAGATACGCAGTATTTT. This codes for CASSLQRLAGETDTQYF.